One and the same sample provided the 14 T cell receptor beta chains below, sequenced in a study of CD8 T cells in Susac syndrome. Random hexamers primed reverse transcription of 0.5 to 1 ug RNA. TCRdb re-called the immunoSEQ multiplex PCR reads with MiXCR, one entry per CDR3 protein. The profile shows 150,000 to 160,000 distinct CDR3 sequences, around 95% of them singletons. The sample comprised CD8+ T cells from PBMCs. Every receptor here comes from a human donor with multiple sclerosis.

In this sample, this clonotype turned up once. The chain combines TRBV30 with TRBJ2-3; no clear D. CDR3 length: 12 amino acids. V was clipped by 4 bases and J by 4 bases, with 9 bases between them. CDR1 is GTSNPN, CDR2 SVGIG, per germline (reference sequence). The CDR3 coding sequence is TGTGCCTGGATTGGTGGGCCAGATACGCAGTATTTT. Residues: CAWIGGPDTQYF.

The V gene is TRBV20-1, the J gene TRBJ2-2, with D possibly being TRBD1 (5 bases). CDR1 and CDR2 (germline): DFQATT, SNEGSKA (reference sequence). This CDR3 has 12 amino acids. V was trimmed by 0 bases and J by 9 bases, leaving 8 bases between them. Here the CDR3 DNA reads TGCAGTGCTAGAGATCGACAGAGGGAGCTGTTTTTT. This encodes CSARDRQRELFF.

This clonotype appeared once. The rearrangement joins TRBV20-1 to TRBJ2-7, with D possibly being TRBD1 (5 bases). The V end lost 2 bases, the J end lost 3 bases, and 14 bases lay between the germline ends. This CDR3 is built from 14 residues. CDR1 is DFQATT, CDR2 SNEGSKA, per germline (reference sequence). CDR3 region: CSARPLGQGYEQYF. The DNA for the CDR3 is TGCAGTGCTAGACCCCTGGGGCAGGGCTACGAGCAGTACTTC.

V is TRBV18 and J is TRBJ1-2; D uncertain. Trimming cost V 8 bases and J 5 bases, with 9 bases left between them. The CDR3 consists of 11 residues. CDR1 and CDR2 from the germline V gene are KGHSH and LQKENI. CDR3 in DNA: TGTGCCAGCCCCACAAGTTATGGCTACACCTTC. As protein: CASPTSYGYTF.

The CDR3 DNA follows: TGTGCCAGCAGCTCTCGACCCTGGCAGAAAGATGAAAAACTGTTTTTT. Translating gives CASSSRPWQKDEKLFF. V and J are TRBV5-6 and TRBJ1-4; no firm D call. Germline V gives CDR1 SGHDT, CDR2 YYEEEE. This CDR3 region has 16 residues. V lost 3 bases and J lost 6, with 18 bases in between.

The rearrangement links TRBV6-6 to TRBJ2-2, with TRBD1 matching 7 bases. Germline CDR1 is MNHNY and CDR2 is SVGAGI (reference sequence). The CDR3 loop spans 15 amino acids. V trimming: 5 bases; J trimming: 7 bases; junction bases outside the gene matches: 10. The CDR3 DNA reads TGTGCCAGCAGTCACTTCAGGGGGATGCACGGGGAGCTGTTTTTT. Its protein is CASSHFRGMHGELFF.

This chain joins TRBV29-1 and TRBJ1-5; D perhaps matches TRBD1 (5 bases). Trimming shortened V by 5 bases and J by 7 bases, and 12 bases separated the two germline ends. This CDR3 is 12 amino acids long. CDR1 and CDR2 (germline): SQVTM, ANQGSEA. The CDR3 loop is CSVLTGGQPQHF. In DNA form, the CDR3 reads TGCAGCGTTCTGACCGGGGGACAGCCCCAGCATTTT.

The chain has TRBV20-1 and TRBJ2-3; 7 bases match TRBD1. The ends lost 3 bases at V and 1 base at J; junction bases unmatched: 1. CDR3 length: 13 amino acids. The V gene's germline CDR1 is DFQATT and CDR2 SNEGSKA (reference sequence). The CDR3 spells CSARDRRTDTQYF. CDR3 bases: TGCAGTGCTAGGGACAGGCGCACAGATACGCAGTATTTT.

J is TRBJ1-1 and V is TRBV7-9, with a possible D match to TRBD1 (6 bases). The CDR3 has 15 residues. Germline values: CDR1 SEHNR, CDR2 FQNEAQ (reference sequence). V was cut by 3 bases and J by 0 bases, with 11 bases left in between. DNA for the CDR3: TGTGCCAGCAGCTTCGTCAGGGGAATGAACACTGAAGCTTTCTTT. Amino acids: CASSFVRGMNTEAFF.

The chain carries TRBV20-1 and TRBJ1-6; 8 bases match TRBD1. Per the germline V gene, CDR1 is DFQATT and CDR2 is SNEGSKA (reference sequence). J lost 8 bases, V lost 0 bases, and 9 bases had no gene match. The CDR3 runs 16 residues. The CDR3 sequence: CSAREKGQGSYSPLHF. CDR3 nucleotide sequence: TGCAGTGCTAGAGAGAAAGGACAGGGTAGTTATTCACCCCTCCACTTT.

The V and J genes are TRBV20-1 and TRBJ1-1; possible D gene TRBD1, 6 bases. Germline lookup yields CDR1 DFQATT and CDR2 SNEGSKA (reference sequence). Trimming stripped 3 bases from V and 3 bases from J, with 14 bases between. CDR3 size: 14 residues. CDR3 sequence (DNA): TGCAGTGCTAGTGTTCAGGGGTGGGACACTGAAGCTTTCTTT. It translates to CSASVQGWDTEAFF.

The chain uses TRBV12-5 and TRBJ2-3; D unresolved. V lost 7 bases, J lost 0 bases, and 11 bases lay in between. CDR1 and CDR2 from the germline V gene are LGHNT and FRNRAP. This CDR3 region has 14 residues. The CDR3 DNA reads TGTGCTAGTGCCCCCCCCGCGAGCACAGATACGCAGTATTTT. The encoded protein is CASAPPASTDTQYF.

The chain carries TRBV3-1 and TRBJ2-7, with D tentatively TRBD1 (5 bases). This CDR3 is built from 15 residues. Germline values: CDR1 LGHDT, CDR2 YNNKEL (reference sequence). V was pared by 1 base and J by 3 bases, with 13 bases between. The CDR3 is CASSQGQNSGYEQYF. The CDR3 DNA reads as TGTGCCAGCAGCCAAGGACAGAACAGTGGCTACGAGCAGTACTTC.

The J gene is TRBJ1-1, the V gene TRBV29-1, with 7 positions matching TRBD1. The CDR3 runs to 14 residues. The germline gives CDR1 SQVTM, CDR2 ANQGSEA. The V segment lost 7 bases and the J segment 0 bases; nucleotides outside the gene matches: 8. In DNA form, the CDR3 reads TGCAGCGCTCTCCCGGGACAGATGAACACTGAAGCTTTCTTT. Translating it yields CSALPGQMNTEAFF.